The 17 T cell receptor beta chains below come from one sample, sequenced in a study of T cell responses to AZD1222 COVID-19 vaccine. Some clones are missing from TCRdb's copy, which holds only in-frame ones; the method was immunoSEQ multiplex PCR. The table shows 77,000 or so clones, with under 95% occurring only once. The source material was peripheral blood, sampled 28 days after the second AZD1222 dose. These receptors were collected from an adult who received the AZD1222 COVID-19 vaccine.

J is TRBJ2-5 and V is TRBV7-3; 11 bases are a match to TRBD1. V was pared by 6 bases and J by 1 base, with 4 bases of the junction left unmatched. Germline V lookup: CDR1 SGHTA, CDR2 FQGTGA. The CDR3 has 15 amino acids. The CDR3 here is CASRRTGGVQETQYF. The CDR3 DNA sequence: TGTGCCAGCAGAAGGACAGGGGGCGTCCAAGAGACCCAGTACTTC.

V is TRBV19 and J is TRBJ1-5; D unclear. The CDR3 contains 13 residues. Germline-derived CDR1 and CDR2 are LNHDA and SQIVND (reference sequence). V lost 4 bases and J 5 bases, leaving 9 bases between the germline ends. The CDR3 protein is CASSRMTDQPQHF. CDR3 bases: TGTGCCAGTAGTAGGATGACCGATCAGCCCCAGCATTTT.

This clone was seen just once. The rearrangement uses TRBV9 and TRBJ1-6; the D gene is possibly TRBD1 (5 bases). V was pared by 0 bases and J by 7 bases, with 11 bases between. The CDR3 covers 15 residues. CDR1 is SGDLS and CDR2 is YYNGEE in the germline V gene. CDR3 loop: CASSVAGRLNSPLHF. The CDR3 nucleotides read TGTGCCAGCAGCGTAGCGGGACGGCTAAATTCACCCCTCCACTTT.

The chain recombines TRBV24-1 with TRBJ1-2, with D maybe TRBD1 (5 bases). Germline V CDR1 and CDR2: KGHDR, SFDVKD. V was cut by 4 bases and J by 8 bases, with 13 bases left in between. This CDR3 contains 13 residues. CDR3 DNA sequence: TGTGCCACCAGTGACGCAGGGTTGAGGGGCTACACCTTC. The encoded protein is CATSDAGLRGYTF.

CDR3 amino acids: CASSQATSFYEQYF. The CDR3, as DNA: TGTGCCAGCAGCCAAGCAACTAGTTTCTACGAGCAGTACTTC. This chain uses TRBV14 with TRBJ2-7; D might be TRBD2 (5 bases). Germline V gives CDR1 SGHDN, CDR2 FVKESK. CDR3 length: 14 amino acids. Deletions cut 1 base from V and 3 bases from J, with 10 bases between.

This clone came up once. V and J are TRBV5-1 and TRBJ2-5; D gene uncertain. Trimming removed 0 bases from V and 4 bases from J, with 7 bases in between. The CDR3 is 13 amino acids. Germline CDR1 is SGHRS and CDR2 is YFSETQ. The CDR3 coding sequence is TGCGCCAGCAGCTTGGAGGGTGGAGAGACCCAGTACTTC. This encodes CASSLEGGETQYF.

This chain joins TRBV6-2 or TRBV6-3 and TRBJ2-7; 7 bases align to TRBD2. J lost 7 bases, V lost 1 base, and 19 bases had no gene match. Per germline, CDR1 MNHEY and CDR2 SVGEGT. The CDR3 is 18 residues long. CDR3 sequence (DNA): TGTGCCAGCAGTTACTTGAGTGTTTCAGGAGAACTAGCGTGGGAGCAGTACTTC. Amino acids: CASSYLSVSGELAWEQYF.

This chain connects TRBV28 to TRBJ1-2; TRBD1 might be the D (6 bases). CDR3 length: 14 residues. V dropped 5 bases and J dropped 8 bases, with 18 bases sitting between them. Germline lookup yields CDR1 MDHEN and CDR2 SYDVKM. CDR3 DNA sequence: TGTGCCAGCAGTGTGTCCAGGGGAGATTCGGGCTACACCTTC. Residues: CASSVSRGDSGYTF.

The chain joins TRBV29-1 to TRBJ2-1, with a possible D match to TRBD2 (5 bases). The CDR3 length is 16 residues. Germline V gene data show CDR1 as SQVTM and CDR2 as ANQGSEA. The ends were cut back, 0 bases at V and 0 bases at J, with 12 bases in the middle. This CDR3 is CSVEDVTGSSYNEQFF. In nucleotides, the CDR3 is TGCAGCGTTGAAGACGTTACGGGAAGCTCCTACAATGAGCAGTTCTTC.

This chain uses TRBV5-4 with TRBJ2-1, with a possible D match to TRBD2 (6 bases). Germline CDR1 and CDR2: SGHNT and YYREEE (reference sequence). This CDR3 is built from 13 residues. V dropped 10 bases and J dropped 9 bases, with 20 bases sitting between them. CDR3 DNA sequence: TGTGCCGGATTGGATGGTGGGCGGGGTGAGCAGTTCTTC. This translates into CAGLDGGRGEQFF. The whole variable domain, filled in from reference TRBV5-4 and TRBJ2-1, reads ETGVTQSPTHLIKTRGQQVTLRCSSQSGHNTVSWYQQALGQGPQFIFQYYREEENGRGNFPPRFSGLQFPNYSSELNVNALELDDSALYLCAGLDGGRGEQFFGPGTRLTVL.

There are a few counts of this clone. This sequence joins TRBV4-1 and TRBJ2-7; a weak D match, TRBD1 (6 bases). The CDR3 is 15 amino acids. V lost 4 bases and J 2 bases, leaving 15 bases between the germline ends. Germline-derived CDR1 and CDR2 are MGHRA and YSYEKL. This CDR3 reads CASSPQGPTAYEQYF. As DNA, the CDR3 is TGCGCCAGCAGCCCACAGGGCCCCACGGCCTACGAGCAGTACTTC.

This clone was recorded a few times. This chain uses TRBV4-1 with TRBJ2-3, with D hard to call. Per germline, CDR1 MGHRA and CDR2 YSYEKL. The CDR3 loop spans 14 amino acids. The germline V and J ends were trimmed by 2 bases and 3 bases, with 9 bases remaining between them. Written as DNA, the CDR3 is TGCGCCAGCAGCCAACCACAGAAAACAGATACGCAGTATTTT. Its protein product is CASSQPQKTDTQYF.

A word on this clone: This CDR3 is also generated by other DNA sequences in the sample. The rearrangement joins TRBV6-2 or TRBV6-3 to TRBJ2-2, with D uncertain. Trimming cost V 2 bases and J 3 bases, with 4 bases left between them. The CDR3 is 13 residues long. Germline V gene sequence: CDR1 MNHEY, CDR2 SVGEGT. CDR3 nucleotide sequence: TGTGCCAGCAGTTACCGGGACACCGGGGAGCTGTTTTTT. Encoded protein: CASSYRDTGELFF.

The CDR3 DNA follows: TGTGCCAGCAGCTTCCGGGACAGGATCGAAAAACTGTTTTTT. Translation: CASSFRDRIEKLFF. The chain links TRBV7-9 to TRBJ1-4, with TRBD1 matching 8 bases. J was trimmed by 8 bases and V by 3 bases; bases with no gene match: 5. CDR3 length: 14 residues. Germline loops: CDR1 SEHNR, CDR2 FQNEAQ (reference sequence).

The chain is built from TRBV29-1 and TRBJ2-7; 7 bases are a match to TRBD1. After removal of 7 bases from V and 4 bases from J, the junction contained 7 bases not matched to a gene. This CDR3 is 12 amino acids long. The germline CDR1 and CDR2 sequences are SQVTM and ANQGSEA. In DNA, the CDR3 is TGCAGCGCGGGACAGCCTAAATACGAGCAGTACTTC. Translating it yields CSAGQPKYEQYF.

The chain employs TRBV7-2 and TRBJ2-7; D is undetermined. The CDR3 consists of 12 residues. V was shortened by 3 bases and J by 4 bases, with 7 bases between the two germline ends. Per germline, CDR1 SGHTA and CDR2 FQGNSA. CDR3 in amino acids: CASSFFGYEQYF. In nucleotides, the CDR3 is TGTGCCAGCAGCTTTTTCGGTTACGAGCAGTACTTC.

The CDR3, as DNA: TGTGCCAGCAGTGGAGACAGGGGAAAAAATGAAAAACTGTTTTTT. Translating gives CASSGDRGKNEKLFF. This chain uses TRBV28 with TRBJ1-4; 8 bases agree with TRBD1. V gave up 5 bases and J gave up 5 bases; unmatched junction bases: 7. Germline values: CDR1 MDHEN, CDR2 SYDVKM. The CDR3 consists of 15 residues.